A single sample is the source of the 10 T cell receptor beta chains below, sequenced in a study of shared clonotypes between healthy human individuals. The protocol was immunoSEQ multiplex PCR, while the TCRdb copy is restricted to in-frame clones and leaves out a portion. The repertoire consists of 1,400,000 or so clones, with around 98.5% occurring once and the leading ten covering 0.36%. Sequencing was carried out using naive CD4+ T cells sorted from blood. Subset defined: CD45RA+ positively selected. Receptors originate from a man in his thirties or forties in good health.

The V gene is TRBV27, the J gene TRBJ2-1; 7 bases are shared with TRBD2. Germline CDR1 and CDR2: MNHEY and SMNVEV (reference sequence). Losses at the gene ends were 2 bases for V and 6 bases for J; bases not matched to a gene: 4. This CDR3 region has 14 residues. In DNA, the CDR3 is TGTGCCAGCAGTTTACGCGGGAGCGGCAATGAGCAGTTCTTC. Translating it yields CASSLRGSGNEQFF.

The rearrangement joins TRBV11-2 to TRBJ2-1, with 10 nucleotides matching TRBD2. The germline gives CDR1 SGHAT, CDR2 FQNNGV. This CDR3 has 19 amino acids. V was clipped by 2 bases and J by 4 bases; unmatched bases: 14. CDR3 nucleotide sequence: TGTGCCAGCAGCTTACCCGTGGGGACTAGCGTACGTAAATACAATGAGCAGTTCTTC. It is translated as CASSLPVGTSVRKYNEQFF.

The chain has TRBV7-9 and TRBJ1-4, with 7 bases matching TRBD1. In germline, CDR1 is SEHNR, CDR2 FQNEAQ (reference sequence). J gave up 5 bases and V 5 bases, and 8 bases lay outside the gene matches. The CDR3 length is 15 residues. The CDR3 protein is CASSTQGGENEKLFF. Here the CDR3 DNA reads TGTGCCAGCAGCACCCAGGGGGGGGAAAATGAAAAACTGTTTTTT.

This CDR3 is CASSPWGTGSPRNTDTQYF. CDR3 nucleotide sequence: TGCGCCAGCAGTCCCTGGGGGACAGGGTCTCCGCGCAACACAGATACGCAGTATTTT. V is TRBV10-1 and J is TRBJ2-3; 9 bases are shared with TRBD1. Germline V CDR1 and CDR2: WNHNN, SYGVQD (reference sequence). V lost 5 bases and J lost 2; bases outside the gene matches: 17. The CDR3 extends over 19 amino acids.

The chain combines TRBV18 with TRBJ2-1, with a weak D call TRBD2 (6 bases). Per germline, CDR1 KGHSH and CDR2 LQKENI. The V end lost 3 bases, the J end lost 5 bases, and 17 bases lay between the germline ends. The CDR3 loop spans 16 amino acids. The CDR3 sequence: CASSPLRLAINNEQFF. CDR3 bases: TGTGCCAGCTCACCGCTCAGGCTAGCGATTAACAATGAGCAGTTCTTC.

This rearrangement joins TRBV10-3 to TRBJ1-2, with 9 positions matching TRBD1. The CDR3 sequence is 15 residues long. The trim removed 5 bases at V and 5 bases at J, leaving 9 bases unmatched. Per the germline V gene, CDR1 is ENHRY and CDR2 is SYGVKD. The CDR3 loop reads CAISPDRGMGYGYTF. The CDR3 DNA reads TGTGCCATCAGTCCGGACAGGGGCATGGGGTATGGCTACACCTTC.

The rearrangement joins TRBV5-1 to TRBJ2-7, with 7 nucleotides matching TRBD1. The CDR3 loop spans 13 amino acids. Germline V gene sequence: CDR1 SGHRS, CDR2 YFSETQ. The ends lost 7 bases at V and 6 bases at J; junction bases unmatched: 10. The CDR3 region has the DNA TGCGCCAGCGGACCGAGGGGGCGCGTCGAGCAGTACTTC. Amino acids: CASGPRGRVEQYF. Using reference TRBV5-1 and TRBJ2-7 for the parts outside the CDR3, the full variable domain is KAGVTQTPRYLIKTRGQQVTLSCSPISGHRSVSWYQQTPGQGLQFLFEYFSETQRNKGNFPGRFSGRQFSNSRSEMNVSTLELGDSALYLCASGPRGRVEQYFGPGTRLTVT.

V and J are TRBV27 and TRBJ2-1, with TRBD2 matching over 12 bases. Germline CDR1 and CDR2: MNHEY and SMNVEV (reference sequence). The V segment lost 8 bases and the J segment 3 bases; nucleotides outside the gene matches: 8. The CDR3 is 16 amino acids. CDR3 nucleotide sequence: TGTGCCAGCGGACTAGCGGGATCCTGGGGCTACAATGAGCAGTTCTTC. Amino acid sequence: CASGLAGSWGYNEQFF.

The chain couples TRBV6-5 to TRBJ2-7; 12 bases line up with TRBD1. Germline CDR1 MNHEY, CDR2 SVGAGI. The trim removed 9 bases at V and 3 bases at J, leaving 6 bases unmatched. The CDR3 has 14 amino acids. The CDR3 here is CASKGQGAIYEQYF. The CDR3 nucleotides read TGTGCCAGTAAGGGACAGGGGGCCATCTACGAGCAGTACTTC.

The CDR3 is CASSNPRGEAFF. CDR3 in DNA: TGTGCCAGCAGTAATCCCCGCGGTGAAGCTTTCTTT. The chain is built from TRBV6-5 and TRBJ1-1; D remains ambiguous. V dropped 5 bases and J dropped 7 bases, with 11 bases sitting between them. This CDR3 is built from 12 residues. Germline CDR1 is MNHEY and CDR2 is SVGAGI.